This paragraph reports one T cell receptor beta chain. CDR3 length: 14 residues. The germline V gene encodes CDR1 SGDLS and CDR2 YYNGEE. Trimming removed 3 bases at V and 7 bases at J, with 14 bases between. The data belong to a study of CD8 T cells in Susac syndrome. Roughly 0.45 to 1 ug RNA was reverse transcribed with random hexamers. TCR beta CDR3 was amplified by immunoSEQ multiplex PCR. This amplification extended across 54 Vbeta and 13 Jbeta segments. One entry per CDR3 protein results from TCRdb running MiXCR on the immunoSEQ multiplex PCR reads. The sample has about 190,000 distinct CDR3 sequences, under 95% seen once; the top ten hold 0.09% to 0.12%.

This sequence originates from a human donor in good health. The sequencing sample was made of CD4+ T cells from PBMCs. This chain links TRBV9 with TRBJ1-3; D perhaps matches TRBD1 (6 bases). The CDR3 protein is CASSAGQKENTIYF. The CDR3 DNA reads as TGTGCCAGCAGCGCAGGACAGAAGGAGAACACCATATATTTT. The full variable domain, completed using reference TRBV9 and TRBJ1-3, is DSGVTQTPKHLITATGQRVTLRCSPRSGDLSVYWYQQSLDQGLQFLIQYYNGEERAKGNILERFSAQQFPDLHSELNLSSLELGDSALYFCASSAGQKENTIYFGEGSWLTVV.